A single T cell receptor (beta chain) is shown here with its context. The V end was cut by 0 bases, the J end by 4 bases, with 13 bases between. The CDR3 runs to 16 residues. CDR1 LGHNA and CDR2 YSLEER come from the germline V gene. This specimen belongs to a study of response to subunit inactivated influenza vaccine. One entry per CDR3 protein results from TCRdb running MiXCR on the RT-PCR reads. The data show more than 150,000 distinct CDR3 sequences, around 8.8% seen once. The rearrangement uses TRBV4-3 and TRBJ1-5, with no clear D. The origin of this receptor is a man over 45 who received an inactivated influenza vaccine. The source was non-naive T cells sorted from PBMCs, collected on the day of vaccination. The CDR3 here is CASSQDTGRVNQPQHF. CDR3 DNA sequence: TGCGCCAGCAGCCAAGATACGGGTAGGGTTAATCAGCCCCAGCATTTT.